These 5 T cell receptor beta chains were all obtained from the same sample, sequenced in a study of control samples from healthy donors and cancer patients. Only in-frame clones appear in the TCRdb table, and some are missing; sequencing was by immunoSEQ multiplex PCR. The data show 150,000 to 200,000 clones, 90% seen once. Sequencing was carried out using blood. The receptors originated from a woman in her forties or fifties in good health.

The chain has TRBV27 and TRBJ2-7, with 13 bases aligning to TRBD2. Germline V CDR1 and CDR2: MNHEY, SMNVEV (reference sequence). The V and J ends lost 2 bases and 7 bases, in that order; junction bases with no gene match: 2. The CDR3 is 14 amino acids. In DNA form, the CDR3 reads TGTGCCAGCAGTTTAAGGACTAGCGGGGGTGAGCAGTACTTC. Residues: CASSLRTSGGEQYF.

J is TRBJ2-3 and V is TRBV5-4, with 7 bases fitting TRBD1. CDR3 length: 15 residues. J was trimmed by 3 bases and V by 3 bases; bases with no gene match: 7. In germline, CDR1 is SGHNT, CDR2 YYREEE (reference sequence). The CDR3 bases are TGTGCCAGCAGCTCAAGGGGGCTTGGGACAGATACGCAGTATTTT. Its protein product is CASSSRGLGTDTQYF.

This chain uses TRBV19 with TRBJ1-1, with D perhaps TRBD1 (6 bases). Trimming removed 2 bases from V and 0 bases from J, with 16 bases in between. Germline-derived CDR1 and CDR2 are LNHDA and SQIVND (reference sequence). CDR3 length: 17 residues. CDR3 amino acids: CASSIQGFLTLNTEAFF. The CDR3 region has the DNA TGTGCCAGTAGTATACAGGGGTTCTTAACTTTGAACACTGAAGCTTTCTTT.

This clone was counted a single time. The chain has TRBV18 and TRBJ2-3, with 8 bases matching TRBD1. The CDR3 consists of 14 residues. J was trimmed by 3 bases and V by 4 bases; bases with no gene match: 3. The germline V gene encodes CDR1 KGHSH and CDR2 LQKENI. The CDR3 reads CASSQNRGTDTQYF. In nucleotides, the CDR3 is TGTGCCAGCTCACAGAACAGGGGGACAGATACGCAGTATTTT.

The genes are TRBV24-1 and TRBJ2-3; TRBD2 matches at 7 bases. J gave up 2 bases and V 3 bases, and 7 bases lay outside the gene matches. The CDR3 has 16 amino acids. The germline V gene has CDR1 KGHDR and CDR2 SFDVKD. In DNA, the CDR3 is TGTGCCACCAGTGATCCCGGGGGAGGGTCCACAGATACGCAGTATTTT. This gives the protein CATSDPGGGSTDTQYF.